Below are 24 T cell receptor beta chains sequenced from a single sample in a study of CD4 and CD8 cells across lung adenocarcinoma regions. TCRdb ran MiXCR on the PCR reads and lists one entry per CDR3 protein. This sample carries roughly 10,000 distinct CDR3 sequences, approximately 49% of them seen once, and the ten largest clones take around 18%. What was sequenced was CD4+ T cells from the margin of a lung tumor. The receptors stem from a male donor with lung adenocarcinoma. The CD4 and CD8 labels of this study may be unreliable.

This chain's CDR3 is CASTSAGGAGGRGQETQYF. The CDR3 bases are TGTGCCAGCACCTCCGCGGGGGGGGCGGGGGGCCGTGGCCAAGAGACCCAGTACTTC. This chain links TRBV6-1 with TRBJ2-5; 9 bases line up with TRBD2. Germline trimming cut 7 bases from V and 1 base from J; bases unmatched to any gene: 19. Looked up from germline, CDR1 is MNHNS and CDR2 is SASEGT. The CDR3 totals 19 residues.

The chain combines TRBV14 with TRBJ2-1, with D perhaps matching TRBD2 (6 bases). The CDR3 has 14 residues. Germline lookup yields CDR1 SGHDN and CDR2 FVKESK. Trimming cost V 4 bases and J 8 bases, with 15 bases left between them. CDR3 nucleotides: TGTGCCAGCAGCCTGAGGAGGGTAGAGGATGAGCAGTTCTTC. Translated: CASSLRRVEDEQFF.

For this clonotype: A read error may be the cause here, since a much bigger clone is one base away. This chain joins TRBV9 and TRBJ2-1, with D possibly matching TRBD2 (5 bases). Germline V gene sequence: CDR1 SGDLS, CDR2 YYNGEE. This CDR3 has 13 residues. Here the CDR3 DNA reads TGTGCCAGCAGCCCTAGCTTTGTCGGTGAGCAGCTCTTC. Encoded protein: CASSPSFVGEQLF.

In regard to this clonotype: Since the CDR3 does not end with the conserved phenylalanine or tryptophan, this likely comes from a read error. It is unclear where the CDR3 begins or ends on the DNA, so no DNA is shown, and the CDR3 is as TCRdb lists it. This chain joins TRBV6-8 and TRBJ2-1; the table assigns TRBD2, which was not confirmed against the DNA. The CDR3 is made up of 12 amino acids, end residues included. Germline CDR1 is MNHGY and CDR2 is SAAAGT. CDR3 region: CASSIPHRTSGR.

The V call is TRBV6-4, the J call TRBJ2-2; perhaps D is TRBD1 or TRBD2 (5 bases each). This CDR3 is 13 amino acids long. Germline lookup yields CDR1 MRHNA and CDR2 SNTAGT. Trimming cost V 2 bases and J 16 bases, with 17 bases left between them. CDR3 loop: CASSDTGNGAQFF. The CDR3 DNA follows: TGTGCCAGCAGTGACACAGGCAACGGGGCGCAGTTTTTT.

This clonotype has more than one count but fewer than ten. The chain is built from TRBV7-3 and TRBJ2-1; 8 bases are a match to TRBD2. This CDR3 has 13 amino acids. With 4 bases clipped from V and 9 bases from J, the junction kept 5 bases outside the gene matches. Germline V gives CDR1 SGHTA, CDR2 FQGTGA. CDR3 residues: CASSSSGGVEQFF. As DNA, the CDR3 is TGTGCCAGCAGCTCATCCGGGGGGGTTGAGCAGTTCTTC.

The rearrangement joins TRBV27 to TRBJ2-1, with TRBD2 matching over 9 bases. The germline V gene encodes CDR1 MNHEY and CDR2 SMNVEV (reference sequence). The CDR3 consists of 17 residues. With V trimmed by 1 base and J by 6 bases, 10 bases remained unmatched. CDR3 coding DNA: TGTGCCAGCAGTTTATGGGGGAGCGGGAGGCTGAGCAATGAGCAGTTCTTC. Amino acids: CASSLWGSGRLSNEQFF.

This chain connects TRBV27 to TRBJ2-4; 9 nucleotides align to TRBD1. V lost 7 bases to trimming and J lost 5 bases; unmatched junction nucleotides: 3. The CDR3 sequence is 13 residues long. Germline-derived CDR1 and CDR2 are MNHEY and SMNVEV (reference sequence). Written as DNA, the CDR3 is TGTGCCAGCAACCGGGACAGGGAAAACATTCAGTACTTC. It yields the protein CASNRDRENIQYF.

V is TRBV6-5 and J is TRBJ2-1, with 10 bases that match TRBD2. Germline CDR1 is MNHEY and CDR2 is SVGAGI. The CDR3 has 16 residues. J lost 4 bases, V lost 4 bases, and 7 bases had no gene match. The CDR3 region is CASSSLSGGQYNEQFF. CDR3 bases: TGTGCCAGCAGTTCCCTTAGCGGGGGGCAGTACAATGAGCAGTTCTTC.

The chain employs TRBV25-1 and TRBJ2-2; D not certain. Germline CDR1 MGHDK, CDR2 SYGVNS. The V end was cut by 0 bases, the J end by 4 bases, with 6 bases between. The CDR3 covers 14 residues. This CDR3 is CASSEYAATGELFF. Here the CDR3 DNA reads TGTGCCAGCAGTGAATACGCAGCCACCGGGGAGCTGTTTTTT. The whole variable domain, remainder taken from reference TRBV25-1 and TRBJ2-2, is EADIYQTPRYLVIGTGKKITLECSQTMGHDKMYWYQQDPGMELHLIHYSYGVNSTEKGDLSSESTVSRIRTEHFPLTLESARPSHTSQYLCASSEYAATGELFFGEGSRLTVL.

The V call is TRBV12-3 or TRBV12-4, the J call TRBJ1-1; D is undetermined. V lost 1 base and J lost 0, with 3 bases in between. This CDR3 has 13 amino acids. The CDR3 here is CASSLDMNTEAFF. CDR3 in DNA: TGTGCCAGCAGTTTAGATATGAACACTGAAGCTTTCTTT.

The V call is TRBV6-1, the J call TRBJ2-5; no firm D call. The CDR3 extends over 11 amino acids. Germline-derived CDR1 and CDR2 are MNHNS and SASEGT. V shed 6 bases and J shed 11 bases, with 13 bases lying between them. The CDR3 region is CASSSTARQYF. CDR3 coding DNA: TGTGCCAGCAGCTCGACTGCACGGCAGTACTTC.

As DNA, the CDR3 is TGTGCCAGCAGCCAAGGCGGGGGGGCGGGCGGTACGCAGTTTTTT. It encodes CASSQGGGAGGTQFF. This chain uses TRBV4-2 with TRBJ2-2; TRBD2 matches 9 bases. J was trimmed by 16 bases and V by 1 base; bases with no gene match: 13. The CDR3 loop spans 15 amino acids. The germline V gene encodes CDR1 LGHNA and CDR2 YNFKEQ.

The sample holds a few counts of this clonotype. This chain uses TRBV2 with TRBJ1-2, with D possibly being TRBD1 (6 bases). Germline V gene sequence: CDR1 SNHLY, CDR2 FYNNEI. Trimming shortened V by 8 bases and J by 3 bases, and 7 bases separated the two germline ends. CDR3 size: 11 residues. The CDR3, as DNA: TGTGCCAGCGGGGGCGACTATGGCTACACCTTC. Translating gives CASGGDYGYTF. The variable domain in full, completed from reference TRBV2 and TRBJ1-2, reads EPEVTQTPSHQVTQMGQEVILRCVPISNHLYFYWYRQILGQKVEFLVSFYNNEISEKSEIFDDQFSVERPDGSNFTLKIRSTKLEDSAMYFCASGGDYGYTFGSGTRLTVV.

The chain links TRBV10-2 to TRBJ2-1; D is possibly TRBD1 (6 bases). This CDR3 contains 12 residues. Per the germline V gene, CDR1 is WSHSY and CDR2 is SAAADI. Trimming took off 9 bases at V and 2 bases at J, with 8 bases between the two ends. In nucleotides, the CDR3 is TGCGCCAGTAGGGGGACCTACAATGAGCAGTTCTTC. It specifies CASRGTYNEQFF.

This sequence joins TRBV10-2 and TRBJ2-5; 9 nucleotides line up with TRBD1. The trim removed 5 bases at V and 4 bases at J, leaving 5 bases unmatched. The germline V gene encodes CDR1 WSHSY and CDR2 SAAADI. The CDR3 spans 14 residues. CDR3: CASSLQGARETQYF. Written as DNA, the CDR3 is TGCGCCAGCAGTCTACAGGGGGCGAGAGAGACCCAGTACTTC.

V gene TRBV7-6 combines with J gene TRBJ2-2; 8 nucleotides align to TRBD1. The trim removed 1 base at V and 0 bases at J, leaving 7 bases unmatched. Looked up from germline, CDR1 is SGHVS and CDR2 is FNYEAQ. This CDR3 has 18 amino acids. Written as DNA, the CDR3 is TGTGCCAGCAGCTTAGTATTGGCAGGGGGCACGAACACCGGGGAGCTGTTTTTT. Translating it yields CASSLVLAGGTNTGELFF.

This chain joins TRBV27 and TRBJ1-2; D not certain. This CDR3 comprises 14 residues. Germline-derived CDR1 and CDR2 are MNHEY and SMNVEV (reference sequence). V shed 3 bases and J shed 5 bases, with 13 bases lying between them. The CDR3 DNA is TGTGCCAGCAGTTTTAAACTTTCGGGTTATGGCTACACCTTC. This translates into CASSFKLSGYGYTF.

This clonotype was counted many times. CDR3 in DNA: TGTGCCAGCAGCCCGAGTGGGGATTCACCCCTCCACTTT. This sequence encodes CASSPSGDSPLHF. The rearrangement links TRBV7-2 to TRBJ1-6; the D is unclear. Trimming stripped 5 bases from V and 8 bases from J, with 10 bases between. Germline-derived CDR1 and CDR2 are SGHTA and FQGNSA. The CDR3 runs to 13 residues.

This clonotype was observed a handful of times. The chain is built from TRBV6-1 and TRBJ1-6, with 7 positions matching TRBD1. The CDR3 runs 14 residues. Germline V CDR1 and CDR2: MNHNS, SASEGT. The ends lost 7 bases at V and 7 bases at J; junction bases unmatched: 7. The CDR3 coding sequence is TGTGCCAGCAAACGACAGGGATCCAATTCACCCCTCCACTTT. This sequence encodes CASKRQGSNSPLHF.

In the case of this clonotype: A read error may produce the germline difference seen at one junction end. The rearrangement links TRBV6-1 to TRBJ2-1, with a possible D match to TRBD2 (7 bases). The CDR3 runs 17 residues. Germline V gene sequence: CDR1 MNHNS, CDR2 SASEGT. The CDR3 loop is CASREASGGLRGNEQFF. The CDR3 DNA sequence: TGTGCCAGCAGGGAAGCCTCCGGGGGGCTACGTGGCAATGAGCAGTTCTTC.

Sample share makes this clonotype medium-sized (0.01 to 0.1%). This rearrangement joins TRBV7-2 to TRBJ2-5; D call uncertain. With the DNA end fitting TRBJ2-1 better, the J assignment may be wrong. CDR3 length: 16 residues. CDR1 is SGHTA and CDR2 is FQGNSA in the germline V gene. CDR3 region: CASSIKAVSLQETQFF. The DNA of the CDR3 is TGTGCCAGCAGCATCAAAGCTGTGAGTCTCCAAGAGACCCAGTTCTTC.

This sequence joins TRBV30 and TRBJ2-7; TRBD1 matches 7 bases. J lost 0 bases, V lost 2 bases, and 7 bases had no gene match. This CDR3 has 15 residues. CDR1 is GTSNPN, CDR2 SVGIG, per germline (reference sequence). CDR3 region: CAWSTGTDISYEQYF. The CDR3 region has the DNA TGTGCCTGGAGTACCGGGACAGATATCTCCTACGAGCAGTACTTC.

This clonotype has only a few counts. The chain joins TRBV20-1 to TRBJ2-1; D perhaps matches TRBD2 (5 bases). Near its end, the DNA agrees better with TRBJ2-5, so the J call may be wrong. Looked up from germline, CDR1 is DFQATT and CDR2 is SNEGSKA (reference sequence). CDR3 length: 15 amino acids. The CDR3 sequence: CSAGEPGSVQETQYF. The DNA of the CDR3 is TGCAGTGCTGGGGAGCCTGGGAGCGTACAAGAGACCCAGTACTTC.